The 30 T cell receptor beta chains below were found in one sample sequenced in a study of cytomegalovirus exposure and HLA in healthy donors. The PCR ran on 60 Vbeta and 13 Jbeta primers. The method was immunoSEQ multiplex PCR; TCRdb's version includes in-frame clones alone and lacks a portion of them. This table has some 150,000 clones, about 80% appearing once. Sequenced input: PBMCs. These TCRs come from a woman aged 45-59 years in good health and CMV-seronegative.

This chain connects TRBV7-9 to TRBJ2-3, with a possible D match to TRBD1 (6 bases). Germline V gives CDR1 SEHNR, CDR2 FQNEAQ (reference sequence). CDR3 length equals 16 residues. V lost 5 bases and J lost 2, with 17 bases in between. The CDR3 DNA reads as TGTGCCAGCAGCCCTGGACAGTTCACACACACAGATACGCAGTATTTT. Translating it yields CASSPGQFTHTDTQYF. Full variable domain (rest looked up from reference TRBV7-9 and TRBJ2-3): DTGVSQNPRHKITKRGQNVTFRCDPISEHNRLYWYRQTLGQGPEFLTYFQNEAQLEKSRLLSDRFSAERPKGSFSTLEIQRTEQGDSAMYLCASSPGQFTHTDTQYFGPGTRLTVL.

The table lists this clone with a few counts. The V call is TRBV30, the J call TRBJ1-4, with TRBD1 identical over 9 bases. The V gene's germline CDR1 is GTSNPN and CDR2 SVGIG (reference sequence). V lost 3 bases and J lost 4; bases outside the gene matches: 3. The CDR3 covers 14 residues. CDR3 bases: TGTGCCTGGAGCCAGGACAGGGGTAATGAAAAACTGTTTTTT. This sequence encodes CAWSQDRGNEKLFF.

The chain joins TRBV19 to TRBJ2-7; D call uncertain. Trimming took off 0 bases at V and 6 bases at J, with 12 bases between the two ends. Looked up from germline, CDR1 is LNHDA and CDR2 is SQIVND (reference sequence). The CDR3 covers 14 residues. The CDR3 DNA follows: TGTGCCAGTAGTATAGATCTAACAAGAGGCGAGCAGTACTTC. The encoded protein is CASSIDLTRGEQYF.

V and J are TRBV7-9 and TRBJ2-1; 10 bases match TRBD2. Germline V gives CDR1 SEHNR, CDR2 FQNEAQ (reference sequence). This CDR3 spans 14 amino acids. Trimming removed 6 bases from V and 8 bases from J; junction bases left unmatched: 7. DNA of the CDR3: TGTGCCAGCAGGGCAGCGGGAGGGCCGGATGAGCAGTTCTTC. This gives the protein CASRAAGGPDEQFF.

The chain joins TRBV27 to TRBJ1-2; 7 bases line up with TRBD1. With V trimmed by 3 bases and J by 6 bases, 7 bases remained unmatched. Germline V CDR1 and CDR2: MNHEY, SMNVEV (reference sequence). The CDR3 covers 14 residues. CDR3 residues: CASSFLTGFNGYTF. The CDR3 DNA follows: TGTGCCAGCAGTTTCCTGACAGGGTTCAATGGCTACACCTTC.

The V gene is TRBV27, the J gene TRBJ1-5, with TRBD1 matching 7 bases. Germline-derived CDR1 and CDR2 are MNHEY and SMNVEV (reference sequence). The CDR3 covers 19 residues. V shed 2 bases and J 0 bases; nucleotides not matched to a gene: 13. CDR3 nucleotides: TGTGCCAGCAGTTTACGGACGGACAGGCCTAGTTATAGCAATCAGCCCCAGCATTTT. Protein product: CASSLRTDRPSYSNQPQHF.

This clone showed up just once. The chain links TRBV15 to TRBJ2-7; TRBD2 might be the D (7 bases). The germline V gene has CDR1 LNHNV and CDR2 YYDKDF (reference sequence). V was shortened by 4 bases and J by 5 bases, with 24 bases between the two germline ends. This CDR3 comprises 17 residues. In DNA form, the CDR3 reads TGTGCCACCAGCACCATTCTCCGGGGGGCGGGTTCCCACGAGCAGTACTTC. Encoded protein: CATSTILRGAGSHEQYF.

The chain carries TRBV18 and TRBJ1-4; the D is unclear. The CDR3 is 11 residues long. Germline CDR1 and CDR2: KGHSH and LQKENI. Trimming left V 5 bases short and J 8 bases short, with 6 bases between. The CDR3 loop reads CASSVKEKLFF. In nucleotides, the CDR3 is TGTGCCAGCTCAGTTAAAGAAAAACTGTTTTTT. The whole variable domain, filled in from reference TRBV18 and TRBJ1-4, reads NAGVMQNPRHLVRRRGQEARLRCSPMKGHSHVYWYRQLPEEGLKFMVYLQKENIIDESGMPKERFSAEFPKEGPSILRIQQVVRGDSAAYFCASSVKEKLFFGSGTQLSVL.

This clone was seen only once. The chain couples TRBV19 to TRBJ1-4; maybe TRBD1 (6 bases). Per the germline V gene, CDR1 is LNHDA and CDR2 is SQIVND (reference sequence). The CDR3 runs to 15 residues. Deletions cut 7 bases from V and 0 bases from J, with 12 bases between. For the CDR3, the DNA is TGTGCCAGTAATTGGGGGCCCGCAACTAATGAAAAACTGTTTTTT. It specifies CASNWGPATNEKLFF.

The CDR3 sequence is CASSFPSRETQYF. The CDR3 nucleotides read TGTGCCAGCAGTTTCCCCTCCCGGGAGACCCAGTACTTC. The chain is built from TRBV28 and TRBJ2-5; D call uncertain. This CDR3 is built from 13 residues. In germline, CDR1 is MDHEN, CDR2 SYDVKM. Trimming removed 3 bases from V and 5 bases from J, with 10 bases in between.

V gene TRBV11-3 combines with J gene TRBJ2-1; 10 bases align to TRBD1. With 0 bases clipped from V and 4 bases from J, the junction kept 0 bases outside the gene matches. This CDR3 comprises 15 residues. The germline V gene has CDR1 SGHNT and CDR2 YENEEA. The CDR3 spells CASSLEDRGYNEQFF. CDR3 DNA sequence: TGTGCCAGCAGCTTAGAGGACAGGGGGTACAATGAGCAGTTCTTC.

CDR3 DNA: TGTGCCAGAAGCCTGGACTTGAGTGAGCAGTTCTTC. Amino acids: CARSLDLSEQFF. The chain carries TRBV5-3 and TRBJ2-1, with a weak D call TRBD2 (5 bases). TRBV5-3 counts as an open reading frame of uncertain function. CDR3 size: 12 residues. Trimming took 4 bases from V and 9 from J, leaving 11 bases between them.

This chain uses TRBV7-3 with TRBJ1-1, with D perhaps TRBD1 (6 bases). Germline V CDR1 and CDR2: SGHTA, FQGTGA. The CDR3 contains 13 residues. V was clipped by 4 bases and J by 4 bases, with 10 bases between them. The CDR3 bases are TGTGCCAGCAGCTCCACAGGGCGCACTGAAGCTTTCTTT. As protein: CASSSTGRTEAFF.

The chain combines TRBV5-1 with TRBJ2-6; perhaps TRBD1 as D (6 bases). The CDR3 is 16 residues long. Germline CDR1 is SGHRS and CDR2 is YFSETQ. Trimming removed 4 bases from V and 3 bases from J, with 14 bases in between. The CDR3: CASSLASGVGANVLTF. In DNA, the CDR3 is TGCGCCAGCAGCCTCGCCTCAGGGGTTGGGGCCAACGTCCTGACTTTC. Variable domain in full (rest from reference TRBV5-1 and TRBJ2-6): KAGVTQTPRYLIKTRGQQVTLSCSPISGHRSVSWYQQTPGQGLQFLFEYFSETQRNKGNFPGRFSGRQFSNSRSEMNVSTLELGDSALYLCASSLASGVGANVLTFGAGSRLTVL.

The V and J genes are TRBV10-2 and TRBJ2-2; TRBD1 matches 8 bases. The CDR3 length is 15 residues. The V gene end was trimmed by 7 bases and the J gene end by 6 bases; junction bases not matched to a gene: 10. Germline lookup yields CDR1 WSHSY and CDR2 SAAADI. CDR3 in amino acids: CASTKGQAGSGELFF. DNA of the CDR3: TGCGCCAGCACCAAGGGACAGGCAGGATCCGGGGAGCTGTTTTTT.

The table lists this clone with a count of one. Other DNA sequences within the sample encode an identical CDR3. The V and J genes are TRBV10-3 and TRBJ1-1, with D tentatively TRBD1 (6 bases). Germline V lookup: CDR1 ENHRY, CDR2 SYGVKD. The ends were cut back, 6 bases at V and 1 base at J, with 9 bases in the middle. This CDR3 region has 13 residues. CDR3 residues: CAIRGAGNTEAFF. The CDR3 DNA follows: TGTGCCATCAGGGGGGCGGGGAACACTGAAGCTTTCTTT.

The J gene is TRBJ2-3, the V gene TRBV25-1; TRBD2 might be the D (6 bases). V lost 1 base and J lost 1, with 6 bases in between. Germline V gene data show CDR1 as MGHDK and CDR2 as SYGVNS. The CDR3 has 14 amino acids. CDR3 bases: TGTGCCAGCAGTGAATGGGGGGGCACAGATACGCAGTATTTT. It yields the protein CASSEWGGTDTQYF.

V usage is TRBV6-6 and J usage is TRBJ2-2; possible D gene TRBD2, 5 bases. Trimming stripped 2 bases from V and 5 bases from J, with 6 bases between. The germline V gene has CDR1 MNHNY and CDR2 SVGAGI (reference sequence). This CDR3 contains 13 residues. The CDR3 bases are TGTGCCAGCAGTTACAGGGAGACCGGGGAGCTGTTTTTT. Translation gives CASSYRETGELFF.

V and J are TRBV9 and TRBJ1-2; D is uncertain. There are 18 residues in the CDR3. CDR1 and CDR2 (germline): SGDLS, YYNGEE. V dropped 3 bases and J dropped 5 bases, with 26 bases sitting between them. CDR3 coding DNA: TGTGCCAGCAGCGCTCCTTCTGGATTCCGGGTCGAAGAATATGGCTACACCTTC. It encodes CASSAPSGFRVEEYGYTF.

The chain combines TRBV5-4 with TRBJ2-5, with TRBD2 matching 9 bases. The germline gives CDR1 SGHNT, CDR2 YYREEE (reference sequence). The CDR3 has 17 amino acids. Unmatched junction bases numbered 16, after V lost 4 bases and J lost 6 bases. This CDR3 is CASSDARAGGTEKTQYF. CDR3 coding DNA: TGTGCCAGCAGCGACGCCCGAGCGGGAGGTACGGAAAAGACCCAGTACTTC.

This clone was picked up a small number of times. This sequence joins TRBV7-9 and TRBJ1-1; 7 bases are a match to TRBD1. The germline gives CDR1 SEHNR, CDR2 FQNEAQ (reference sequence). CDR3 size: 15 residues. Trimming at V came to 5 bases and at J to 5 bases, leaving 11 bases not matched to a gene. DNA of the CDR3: TGTGCCAGCAGCGGTAGCCGGGGACAGATGACTGAAGCTTTCTTT. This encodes CASSGSRGQMTEAFF.

The CDR3 spells CASTRDRGRYEQYF. DNA of the CDR3: TGTGCCAGCACCCGGGACAGGGGCCGCTACGAGCAGTACTTC. The chain uses TRBV2 and TRBJ2-5; 10 nucleotides agree with TRBD1. The J call may not be correct, given that the DNA end is closer to TRBJ2-7. The CDR3 extends over 14 amino acids. The germline V gene has CDR1 SNHLY and CDR2 FYNNEI.

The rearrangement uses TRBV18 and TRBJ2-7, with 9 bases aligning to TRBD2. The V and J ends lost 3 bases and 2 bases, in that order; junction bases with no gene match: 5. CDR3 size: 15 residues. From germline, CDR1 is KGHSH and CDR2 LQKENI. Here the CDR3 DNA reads TGTGCCAGCTCACCTCCTCAGCGGGGGGCCTACGAGCAGTACTTC. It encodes CASSPPQRGAYEQYF.

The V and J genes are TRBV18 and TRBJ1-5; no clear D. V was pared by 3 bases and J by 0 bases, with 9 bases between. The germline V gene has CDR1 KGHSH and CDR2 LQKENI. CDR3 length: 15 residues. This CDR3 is CASSPADYSNQPQHF. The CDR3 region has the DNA TGTGCCAGCTCACCCGCAGATTATAGCAATCAGCCCCAGCATTTT.

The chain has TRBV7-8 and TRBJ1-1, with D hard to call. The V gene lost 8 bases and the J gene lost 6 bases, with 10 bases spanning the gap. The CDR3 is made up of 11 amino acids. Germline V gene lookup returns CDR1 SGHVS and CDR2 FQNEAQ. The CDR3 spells CASARGAEAFF. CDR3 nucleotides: TGTGCCAGCGCCCGCGGGGCTGAAGCTTTCTTT.

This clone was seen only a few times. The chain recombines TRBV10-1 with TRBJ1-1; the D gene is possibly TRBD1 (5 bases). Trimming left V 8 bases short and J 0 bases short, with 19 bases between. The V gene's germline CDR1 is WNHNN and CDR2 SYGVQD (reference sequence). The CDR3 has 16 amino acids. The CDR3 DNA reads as TGCGCCAGCCCAAGGGGCAGCGAACCGTTGAACACTGAAGCTTTCTTT. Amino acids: CASPRGSEPLNTEAFF.

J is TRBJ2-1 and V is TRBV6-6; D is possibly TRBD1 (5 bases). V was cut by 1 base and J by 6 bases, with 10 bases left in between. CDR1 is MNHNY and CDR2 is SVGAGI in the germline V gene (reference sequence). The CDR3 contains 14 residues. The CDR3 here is CASSYYKDTNEQFF. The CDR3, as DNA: TGTGCCAGCAGTTACTACAAGGACACCAATGAGCAGTTCTTC.

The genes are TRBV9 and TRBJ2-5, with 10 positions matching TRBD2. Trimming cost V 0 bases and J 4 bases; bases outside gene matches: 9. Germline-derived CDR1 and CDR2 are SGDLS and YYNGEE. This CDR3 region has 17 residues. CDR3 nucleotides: TGTGCCAGCAGCGTAGGACCTAGCGGGGGAATCTTAGAGACCCAGTACTTC. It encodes CASSVGPSGGILETQYF.

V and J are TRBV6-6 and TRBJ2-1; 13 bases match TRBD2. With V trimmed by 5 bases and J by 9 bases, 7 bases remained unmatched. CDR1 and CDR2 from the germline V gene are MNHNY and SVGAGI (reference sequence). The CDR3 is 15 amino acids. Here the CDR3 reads CASSRTSGRIGEQFF. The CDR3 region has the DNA TGTGCCAGCAGTCGGACTAGCGGGAGAATCGGTGAGCAGTTCTTC.

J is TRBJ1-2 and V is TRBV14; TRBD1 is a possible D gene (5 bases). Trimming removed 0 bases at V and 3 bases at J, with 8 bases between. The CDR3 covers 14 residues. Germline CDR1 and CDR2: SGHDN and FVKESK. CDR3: CASSQDEGDYGYTF. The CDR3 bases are TGTGCCAGCAGCCAAGATGAAGGGGACTATGGCTACACCTTC.